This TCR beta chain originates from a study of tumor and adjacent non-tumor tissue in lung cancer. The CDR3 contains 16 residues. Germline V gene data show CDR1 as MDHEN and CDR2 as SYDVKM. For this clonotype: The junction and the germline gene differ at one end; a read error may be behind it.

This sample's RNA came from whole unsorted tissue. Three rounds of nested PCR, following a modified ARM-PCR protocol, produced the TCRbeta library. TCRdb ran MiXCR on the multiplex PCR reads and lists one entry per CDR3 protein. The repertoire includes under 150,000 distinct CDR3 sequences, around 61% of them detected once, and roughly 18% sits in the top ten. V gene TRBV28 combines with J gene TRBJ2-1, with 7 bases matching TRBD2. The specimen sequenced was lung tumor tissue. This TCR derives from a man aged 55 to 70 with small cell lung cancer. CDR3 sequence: CASRPSGVNAGNEQFF. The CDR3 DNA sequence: TGTGCCAGCAGACCGAGCGGGGTCAACGCGGGGAATGAACAGTTCTTC.